A selection of T cell receptor beta chains follows, all from one sample in a study of control samples from healthy donors and cancer patients. The repertoire was sequenced with immunoSEQ multiplex PCR; TCRdb's copy has only in-frame clones and lacks some. This table holds 130,000 to 150,000 clones, about nine tenths found once. Sequencing input: blood. The receptors were sampled from a young man in good health. Each CDR3 is given with its conserved first and last residue. A D gene is named only where the DNA matches it firmly. A clone size is listed for some rows: how often the clone was seen (once, few, many), or a class if it is expanded.

>TRBV30|once|TRBJ2-1|-
TGTGCCTGGAGTGGCCTAGCTTTGAATGAGCAGTTCTTC
CAWSGLALNEQFF
>TRBV19|-|TRBJ2-2|-
TGTGCCAGTAATCGGTGGCCGACCGGGGAGCTGTTTTTT
CASNRWPTGELFF
>TRBV10-2|-|TRBJ1-2|TRBD1
TGCGCCAGCAGTGAGTCAAATCCGGGACAGGGAGCCTATGGCTACACCTTC
CASSESNPGQGAYGYTF
>TRBV6-1|-|TRBJ1-1|-
TGTGCCAGCAGTGAAGGGGGGGCACACACTGAAGCTTTCTTT
CASSEGGAHTEAFF
>TRBV6-4|once|TRBJ1-1|-
TGTGCCAGCAGGGATGGTAACAGGAACACTGAAGCTTTCTTT
CASRDGNRNTEAFF
>TRBV3-1/TRBV3-2|-|TRBJ1-3|-
TGTGCCAGCAGCCGCTCCATGGAATATAACTCTGGAAACACCATATATTTT
CASSRSMEYNSGNTIYF
>TRBV28|-|TRBJ1-1|TRBD1
TGTGCCAGCACCACTCCAGGGGGGAGCGCTGAAGCTTTCTTT
CASTTPGGSAEAFF
>TRBV10-2|-|TRBJ1-3|-
TGCGCCAGCAGTGGAACAGGGATCGCCGGAAACACCATATATTTT
CASSGTGIAGNTIYF
>TRBV27|-|TRBJ2-2|-
TGTGCCAGCAGTGGGGCAGGGCGTTTCGGGGAGCTGTTTTTT
CASSGAGRFGELFF
>TRBV19|-|TRBJ1-2|-
TGTGCCAGTAGTCCAAGCGGGGCAGGGCTTAACTATGGCTACACCTTC
CASSPSGAGLNYGYTF
>TRBV20-1|-|TRBJ2-5|-
TGCAGTGCGCTAATGGAGACCCAGTACTTC
CSALMETQYF
>TRBV28|-|TRBJ2-6|-
TGTGCCAGCACGGGACGGACAGTCTCTGGGGCCAACGTCCTGACTTTC
CASTGRTVSGANVLTF
>TRBV15|-|TRBJ1-5|-
TGTGCCACCAGCAGACCCCTAATGGCCGGAGTGCCCGGCAATCAGCCCCAGCATTTT
CATSRPLMAGVPGNQPQHF
>TRBV5-1|-|TRBJ1-1|TRBD1
TGCGCCAGCAGCCCTGGACAGGGGGCCGCGAACACTGAAGCTTTCTTT
CASSPGQGAANTEAFF
>TRBV9|-|TRBJ1-4|TRBD1
TGTGCCAGCAGCGCCAACAGGGGGCGAAGTGAAAAACTGTTTTTT
CASSANRGRSEKLFF
>TRBV11-2|-|TRBJ1-2|-
TGTGCCAGCAGCTTAGAAGCGACGGGCAGTCCTGGCTACACCTTC
CASSLEATGSPGYTF
>TRBV7-9|-|TRBJ1-2|TRBD1
TGTGCCAGCAGCTTAGCCGGGACAGGGGACTACACCTTC
CASSLAGTGDYTF
>TRBV24-1|-|TRBJ2-5|-
TGTGCCACCAGTGATCGTAGGAACAGACAAGAGACCCAGTACTTC
CATSDRRNRQETQYF
>TRBV28|-|TRBJ1-4|-
TGTGCCAGCAGTCCTGTAGAGGGAATTGAAAAACTGTTTTTT
CASSPVEGIEKLFF
>TRBV7-9|-|TRBJ2-7|TRBD1
TGTGCCAGCAGCTTATGGGGGACAGGAAACTCCTACGAGCAGTACTTC
CASSLWGTGNSYEQYF
>TRBV6-6|-|TRBJ2-2|TRBD1
TGTGCCAGCAGTGCTTGGACAGGGGAAACCGGGGAGCTGTTTTTT
CASSAWTGETGELFF
>TRBV11-2|-|TRBJ2-2|-
TGTGCCAGCAGCTCCGTAGCGGCCGGGGAGCTGTTTTTT
CASSSVAAGELFF
>TRBV19|-|TRBJ2-1|TRBD2
TGTGCCAGTAGTATTTGGCGGGCCCGGAGGGGGTTCCTAGCGGGGGGATACAATGAGCAGTTCTTC
CASSIWRARRGFLAGGYNEQFF
>TRBV9|-|TRBJ2-7|-
TGTGCCAGCAGCGTAGGTACAGGGACAAAATCCTACGAGCAGTACTTC
CASSVGTGTKSYEQYF
>TRBV5-4|-|TRBJ1-1|-
TGTGCCAGCAGCCTGGAGGTGAACACTGAAGCTTTCTTT
CASSLEVNTEAFF
>TRBV13|-|TRBJ1-1|-
TGTGCCAGCAGCTCCGAGGAGGGGAACACTGAAGCTTTCTTT
CASSSEEGNTEAFF
>TRBV15|once|TRBJ1-2|-
TGTGCCACCAGCAGAGGGACTACTGGCTACACCTTC
CATSRGTTGYTF
>TRBV19|-|TRBJ1-2|TRBD1
TGTGCCACGCAAAGGACAGGTGTTTATGGCTACACCTTC
CATQRTGVYGYTF
>TRBV19|once|TRBJ2-1|-
TGTGCCAGTAGTATAGTTAACGGCGCGAATGAGCAGTTCTTC
CASSIVNGANEQFF
>TRBV4-2|-|TRBJ2-7|-
TGTGCCAGCAGCCAAGATGGGTTCAGGTTCTCCTACGAGCAGTACTTC
CASSQDGFRFSYEQYF
>TRBV7-8|few|TRBJ1-4|-
TGTGCCAGCAGCATTACAACAGGGAGGGAGCGGGAAAAACTGTTTTTT
CASSITTGREREKLFF
>TRBV3-1/TRBV3-2|-|TRBJ2-1|-
TGTGCCAGCAGCGCCTCGGGCGCAATACTGCATGAGCAGTTCTTC
CASSASGAILHEQFF
>TRBV15|-|TRBJ2-2|TRBD1
TGTGCCACCAGCGGCCCGGGACAGGGGGCAACCGGGGAGCTGTTTTTT
CATSGPGQGATGELFF
>TRBV28|once|TRBJ1-2|-
TGTGCCAGCAGTTTACTCGGAGGGATTGGCTACACCTTC
CASSLLGGIGYTF
>TRBV5-1|-|TRBJ1-1|TRBD1
TGCGCCAGCAGCTTGGCCTCGGGAGGGGGCGGAACGGATAACACTGAAGCTTTCTTT
CASSLASGGGGTDNTEAFF
>TRBV2|-|TRBJ1-2|-
TGTGCCAGCAGTGAAGTAGGGGCGGCCTATGGCTACACCTTC
CASSEVGAAYGYTF
>TRBV5-1|-|TRBJ1-6|-
TGCGCCAGCAGCTTGGCGGGAAGGTCACCCCTCCACTTT
CASSLAGRSPLHF
>TRBV20-1|-|TRBJ2-5|-
TGCAGTGCTAGTAATCTCCGGGGGAGACCGGGTGAGGAAGAGACCCAGTACTTC
CSASNLRGRPGEEETQYF
>TRBV25-1|medium-sized|TRBJ1-6|TRBD1
TGTGCCAGCAGTCGGTTAGGGACAGGTCGAAATTCACCCCTCCACTTT
CASSRLGTGRNSPLHF
>TRBV18|once|TRBJ1-3|-
TGTGCCAGCTCACCAGGGGCTGGAAACACCATATATTTT
CASSPGAGNTIYF
>TRBV3-1/TRBV3-2|once|TRBJ1-1|-
TGTGCCAGCAGCCAAGACGCAGGAGTGGGCACTGAAGCTTTCTTT
CASSQDAGVGTEAFF
>TRBV7-9|-|TRBJ1-2|TRBD1
TGTGCCAGCAGCAGCGGGACAGACAACTATGGCTACACCTTC
CASSSGTDNYGYTF